This section outlines one TCR beta chain sequence together with its context. This entry is derived from a study of control samples from healthy donors and cancer patients. Sequenced by immunoSEQ multiplex PCR; TCRdb stores in-frame clones only, minus some. This repertoire shows 65,000 to 95,000 clones, 70% to 90% found once; its top ten account for roughly 7%. V dropped 0 bases and J dropped 4 bases, with 12 bases sitting between them. The CDR3 consists of 15 residues. Germline-derived CDR1 and CDR2 are SGHKS and YYEKEE (reference sequence). The genes are TRBV5-5 and TRBJ2-3; the D gene could be TRBD1 or TRBD2 (5 bases each). This receptor was taken from a man aged 50-59 years in good health. The sample consisted of blood. The CDR3 coding sequence is TGTGCCAGCAGCTTGGGGGGGAGTTGGGCAGATACGCAGTATTTT. It encodes CASSLGGSWADTQYF.